Each of the 22 T cell receptor beta chains below was sequenced from the same sample in a study of graft-versus-host responses after intestinal transplantation (dated by TCRdb to about 2021). The library was generated by the immunoSEQ multiplex PCR assay. The clones in this table, taken by TCRdb from immuneACCESS, are in-frame only. Not every clone is retained; where verified, under half of the shortfall comes from an unresolved V gene, and the cause of the rest is unknown. Within this sample are under 80,000 clones, with over 80% of them counted one time only. In total, the top ten clones hold about 0.67% of the sample. The material sequenced was PBMCs, taken 98 days after intestinal transplantation. These receptors were taken from a human patient who received an intestinal transplant, so some T cells may come from the graft donor.

The chain links TRBV27 to TRBJ2-3, with a weak D call TRBD2 (6 bases). Germline V lookup: CDR1 MNHEY, CDR2 SMNVEV (reference sequence). The CDR3 consists of 16 residues. V was clipped by 5 bases and J by 0 bases, with 15 bases between them. The CDR3 is CASSPLTGTSTDTQYF. CDR3 nucleotide sequence: TGTGCCAGCAGTCCATTGACCGGGACTAGCACAGATACGCAGTATTTT.

The chain recombines TRBV6-5 with TRBJ1-4; 7 bases map to TRBD1. The CDR3 is 15 residues long. Trimming removed 6 bases from V and 8 bases from J; junction bases left unmatched: 12. CDR1 is MNHEY and CDR2 is SVGAGI in the germline V gene. CDR3 residues: CASSTRTGLREKLFF. The CDR3 DNA reads as TGTGCCAGCAGCACTCGGACAGGACTCCGGGAAAAACTGTTTTTT.

The genes are TRBV28 and TRBJ2-5, with 12 bases aligning to TRBD1. CDR1 is MDHEN, CDR2 SYDVKM, per germline. V lost 3 bases, J lost 6 bases, and 20 bases stayed unmatched. The CDR3 spans 20 residues. The CDR3, as DNA: TGTGCCAGCAGTTTTTTATCAACCGGGACAGGGGGCACCGGGCTAAAGACCCAGTACTTC. It yields the protein CASSFLSTGTGGTGLKTQYF.

Points on this clone: The same CDR3 can be traced to other DNA sequences in this sample. V and J are TRBV5-6 and TRBJ1-5; the match to TRBD1 covers 8 bases. The CDR3 sequence is 15 residues long. V shed 2 bases and J 3 bases; nucleotides not matched to a gene: 4. CDR1 is SGHDT and CDR2 is YYEEEE in the germline V gene. CDR3 DNA: TGTGCCAGCAGCTTAACAGGGGGAGTCAATCAGCCCCAGCATTTT. It yields the protein CASSLTGGVNQPQHF.

This sequence joins TRBV7-6 and TRBJ2-3; D is unclear. CDR1 and CDR2 from the germline V gene are SGHVS and FNYEAQ. Trimming pared 1 base from V and 4 bases from J, leaving 18 bases between. CDR3 length equals 17 residues. CDR3 DNA: TGTGCCAGCAGCTTAGTGATGAAACCTGTACGTGCAGATACGCAGTATTTT. Amino acids: CASSLVMKPVRADTQYF.

Only one count was recorded for this clone. This chain uses TRBV27 with TRBJ1-1, with D tentatively TRBD1 (5 bases). V gave up 1 base and J gave up 4 bases, with 7 bases separating them. This CDR3 has 13 residues. Germline loops: CDR1 MNHEY, CDR2 SMNVEV (reference sequence). CDR3 coding DNA: TGTGCCAGCAGTTTATACAGGACCACTGAAGCTTTCTTT. Residues: CASSLYRTTEAFF.

This sequence joins TRBV6-1 and TRBJ1-2; maybe TRBD1 (6 bases). The CDR3 has 13 amino acids. Trimming stripped 4 bases from V and 8 bases from J, with 14 bases between. CDR1 and CDR2 from the germline V gene are MNHNS and SASEGT. The CDR3 here is CASSGGGGGGYTF. The CDR3 DNA sequence: TGTGCCAGCAGTGGAGGGGGAGGAGGAGGCTACACCTTC.

The chain is built from TRBV5-1 and TRBJ1-1; the D is unclear. The CDR3 runs 15 residues. V lost 3 bases, J lost 0 bases, and 12 bases lay in between. Germline V gene lookup returns CDR1 SGHRS and CDR2 YFSETQ. The CDR3 loop reads CASSWVGGLNTEAFF. The DNA for the CDR3 is TGCGCCAGCAGCTGGGTAGGTGGTTTGAACACTGAAGCTTTCTTT.

The genes are TRBV10-3 and TRBJ2-7; 9 nucleotides line up with TRBD2. This CDR3 has 15 amino acids. V dropped 0 bases and J dropped 3; count of bases not matched to a gene: 3. Germline lookup yields CDR1 ENHRY and CDR2 SYGVKD. CDR3 amino acids: CAISESSGGYYEQYF. The CDR3 DNA reads as TGTGCCATCAGTGAGTCGAGCGGGGGGTACTACGAGCAGTACTTC.

The chain links TRBV5-4 to TRBJ2-5; unclear D gene. Trimming stripped 3 bases from V and 3 bases from J, with 6 bases between. The CDR3 covers 12 residues. Looked up from germline, CDR1 is SGHNT and CDR2 is YYREEE (reference sequence). For the CDR3, the DNA is TGTGCCAGCAGCTCGCCTAAAGAGACCCAGTACTTC. It yields the protein CASSSPKETQYF.

The V call is TRBV4-1, the J call TRBJ2-2; the match to TRBD1 covers 7 bases. The CDR3 loop spans 15 amino acids. V trimming: 5 bases; J trimming: 1 base; junction bases outside the gene matches: 4. The V gene's germline CDR1 is MGHRA and CDR2 YSYEKL. The CDR3 spells CASSSGTENTGELFF. The CDR3 DNA sequence: TGCGCCAGCAGCTCAGGGACAGAGAACACCGGGGAGCTGTTTTTT.

This clone was seen only once. The genes are TRBV2 and TRBJ1-5; TRBD1 matches at 10 bases. The CDR3 has 18 residues. The V and J ends lost 5 bases and 0 bases, in that order; junction bases with no gene match: 10. The V gene's germline CDR1 is SNHLY and CDR2 FYNNEI. In nucleotides, the CDR3 is TGTGCCAGCAGTACGACACCGGGACAGGGGTCTAGCAATCAGCCCCAGCATTTT. This codes for CASSTTPGQGSSNQPQHF.

The rearrangement links TRBV18 to TRBJ1-1, with D hard to call. CDR1 and CDR2 (germline): KGHSH, LQKENI. V lost 0 bases to trimming and J lost 1 base, with 9 bases between them. There are 15 residues in the CDR3. As DNA, the CDR3 is TGTGCCAGCTCACCACCAGGCAGAGAGAACACTGAAGCTTTCTTT. Protein: CASSPPGRENTEAFF.

The chain couples TRBV9 to TRBJ2-5, with D tentatively TRBD2 (5 bases). The CDR3 runs 16 residues. The germline gives CDR1 SGDLS, CDR2 YYNGEE. V was cut by 4 bases and J by 5 bases, with 21 bases left in between. In DNA, the CDR3 is TGTGCCAGCAGCTCCGCAGCAATCCGGGGTAGGGAGACCCAGTACTTC. As protein: CASSSAAIRGRETQYF.

The genes are TRBV25-1 and TRBJ1-1; 8 nucleotides align to TRBD1. CDR1 MGHDK and CDR2 SYGVNS come from the germline V gene. This CDR3 is built from 14 residues. Germline trimming cut 8 bases from V and 5 bases from J; bases unmatched to any gene: 10. CDR3 DNA sequence: TGTGCCAGCTCCCGGACAGGGAAGAGTACTGAAGCTTTCTTT. It translates to CASSRTGKSTEAFF.

The chain is built from TRBV9 and TRBJ2-3; D not resolved. V lost 4 bases to trimming and J lost 6 bases, with 12 bases between them. CDR3 length: 13 amino acids. Germline CDR1 is SGDLS and CDR2 is YYNGEE. CDR3 residues: CASSPRLWDTQYF. CDR3 DNA: TGTGCCAGCAGCCCACGACTGTGGGATACGCAGTATTTT.

In this sample, this clone turned up once. The chain is built from TRBV27 and TRBJ1-1, with D tentatively TRBD1 (6 bases). From germline, CDR1 is MNHEY and CDR2 SMNVEV (reference sequence). Trimming took 3 bases from V and 5 from J, leaving 13 bases between them. The CDR3 spans 14 residues. CDR3 DNA: TGTGCCAGCAGTTTTATTGGGGGCGGGACTGAAGCTTTCTTT. Its translation: CASSFIGGGTEAFF.

The V gene is TRBV5-5, the J gene TRBJ2-1; TRBD2 might be the D (6 bases). The V gene's germline CDR1 is SGHKS and CDR2 YYEKEE (reference sequence). This CDR3 has 16 residues. V was trimmed by 4 bases and J by 6 bases, leaving 20 bases between them. The CDR3 nucleotides read TGTGCCAGCAGCCACTACGCGGGACCCCCATCCAATGAGCAGTTCTTC. Protein: CASSHYAGPPSNEQFF.

The rearrangement links TRBV5-1 to TRBJ2-3; 13 nucleotides agree with TRBD2. CDR3 length: 16 residues. Germline lookup yields CDR1 SGHRS and CDR2 YFSETQ. V dropped 4 bases and J dropped 7; count of bases not matched to a gene: 9. The CDR3 sequence is CASSPWTSGGDHTQYF. CDR3 DNA: TGCGCCAGCAGCCCCTGGACTAGCGGGGGCGACCATACGCAGTATTTT.

The chain recombines TRBV7-3 with TRBJ2-3, with a possible D match to TRBD2 (6 bases). This CDR3 spans 17 amino acids. With 0 bases removed from V and 0 bases from J, the gap between germline ends came to 13 bases. Per germline, CDR1 SGHTA and CDR2 FQGTGA. CDR3 bases: TGTGCCAGCAGCTTAACTAGTAGCGGCAGTAGCACAGATACGCAGTATTTT. This translates into CASSLTSSGSSTDTQYF.

This clone showed up just a few times. The chain is built from TRBV7-2 and TRBJ2-2, with 8 bases lining up with TRBD2. Losses at the gene ends were 5 bases for V and 6 bases for J; bases not matched to a gene: 8. Germline CDR1 SGHTA, CDR2 FQGNSA. CDR3 length equals 15 residues. CDR3: CASSRSGGPAGELFF. The CDR3 DNA follows: TGTGCCAGCAGCCGCTCGGGGGGGCCGGCCGGGGAGCTGTTTTTT. The full variable domain, in which reference TRBV7-2 and TRBJ2-2 provide the parts outside the CDR3, is GAGVSQSPSNKVTEKGKDVELRCDPISGHTALYWYRQSLGQGLEFLIYFQGNSAPDKSGLPSDRFSAERTGGSVSTLTIQRTQQEDSAVYLCASSRSGGPAGELFFGEGSRLTVL.

This chain connects TRBV10-3 to TRBJ2-3; D possibly uses TRBD1 or TRBD2 (5 bases each). V was pared by 10 bases and J by 2 bases, with 13 bases between. CDR1 is ENHRY and CDR2 is SYGVKD in the germline V gene. This CDR3 spans 13 amino acids. The CDR3 DNA reads as TGTGCCACCAGGGACGGGACCACAGATACGCAGTATTTT. Its protein is CATRDGTTDTQYF.